This TCR beta chain came from a study of T cell changes during pregnancy in multiple sclerosis. The method was immunoSEQ multiplex PCR; TCRdb's version includes in-frame clones alone and lacks a portion of them. The table shows over 100,000 clones, with more than 85% occurring only once. The germline V gene encodes CDR1 SNHLY and CDR2 FYNNEI. Germline trimming cut 4 bases from V and 1 base from J; bases unmatched to any gene: 5. CDR3 length: 16 amino acids. This TCR was recovered from a female donor with multiple sclerosis, enrolled in a pregnancy study. The sample was peripheral blood, taken in the third trimester of pregnancy. This chain uses TRBV2 with TRBJ2-3, with 10 bases lining up with TRBD2. Written as DNA, the CDR3 is TGTGCCAGCAGTGCCCGGACTAGCGGTGGCACAGATACGCAGTATTTT. As protein: CASSARTSGGTDTQYF.